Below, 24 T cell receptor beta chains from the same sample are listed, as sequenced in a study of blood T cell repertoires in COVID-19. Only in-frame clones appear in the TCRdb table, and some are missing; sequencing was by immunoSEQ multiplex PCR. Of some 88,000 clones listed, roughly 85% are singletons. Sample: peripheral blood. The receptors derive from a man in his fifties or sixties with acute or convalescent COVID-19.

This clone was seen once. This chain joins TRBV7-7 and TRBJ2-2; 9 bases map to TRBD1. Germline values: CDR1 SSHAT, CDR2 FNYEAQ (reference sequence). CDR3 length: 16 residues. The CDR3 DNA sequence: TGTGCTACTTCTCATATACAGGGGGCGCGGACCGGGGAGCTGTTTTTT. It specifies CATSHIQGARTGELFF.

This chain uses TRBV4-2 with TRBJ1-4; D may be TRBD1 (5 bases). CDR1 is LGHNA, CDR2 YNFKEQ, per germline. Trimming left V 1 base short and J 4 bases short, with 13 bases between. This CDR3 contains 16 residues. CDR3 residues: CASSQGIGEHNEKLFF. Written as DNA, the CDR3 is TGTGCCAGCAGCCAAGGGATAGGGGAACATAATGAAAAACTGTTTTTT.

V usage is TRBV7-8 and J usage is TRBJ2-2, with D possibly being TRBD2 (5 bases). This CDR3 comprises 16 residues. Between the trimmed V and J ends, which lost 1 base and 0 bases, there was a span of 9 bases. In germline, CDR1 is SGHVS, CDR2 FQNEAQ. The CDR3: CASSLGGQTNTGELFF. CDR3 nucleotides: TGTGCCAGCAGCTTAGGAGGGCAAACGAACACCGGGGAGCTGTTTTTT.

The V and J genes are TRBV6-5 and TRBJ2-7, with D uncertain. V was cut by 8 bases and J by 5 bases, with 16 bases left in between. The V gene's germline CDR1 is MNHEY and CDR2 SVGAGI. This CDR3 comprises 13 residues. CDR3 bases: TGTGCCAGCGACGGCAGGCCTATCGACGAGCAGTACTTC. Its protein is CASDGRPIDEQYF.

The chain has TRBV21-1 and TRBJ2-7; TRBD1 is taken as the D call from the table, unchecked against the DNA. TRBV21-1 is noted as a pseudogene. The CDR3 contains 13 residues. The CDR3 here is CATSTQGNYEQYF. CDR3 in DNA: TGTGCCACCAGCACCCAGGGGAACTACGAGCAGTACTTC.

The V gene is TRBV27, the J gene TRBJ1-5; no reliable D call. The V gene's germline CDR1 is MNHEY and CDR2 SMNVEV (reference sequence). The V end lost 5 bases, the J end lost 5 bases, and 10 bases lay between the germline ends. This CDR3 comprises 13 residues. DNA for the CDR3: TGTGCCAGCAGTCGCGAGGCCTATCAGCCCCAGCATTTT. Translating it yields CASSREAYQPQHF.

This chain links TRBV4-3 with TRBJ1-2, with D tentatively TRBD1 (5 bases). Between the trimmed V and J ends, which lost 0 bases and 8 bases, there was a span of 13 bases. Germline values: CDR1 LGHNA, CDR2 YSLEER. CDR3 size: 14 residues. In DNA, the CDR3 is TGCGCCAGCAGCCAAGATACAGGATCCGAGGGCTACACCTTC. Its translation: CASSQDTGSEGYTF.

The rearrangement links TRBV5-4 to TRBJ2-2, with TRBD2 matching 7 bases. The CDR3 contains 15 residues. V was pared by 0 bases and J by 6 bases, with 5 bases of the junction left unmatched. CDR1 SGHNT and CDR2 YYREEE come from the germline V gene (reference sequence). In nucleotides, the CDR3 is TGTGCCAGCAGCTTGGGGTCTGCGGGGGCCGGGGAGCTGTTTTTT. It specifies CASSLGSAGAGELFF.

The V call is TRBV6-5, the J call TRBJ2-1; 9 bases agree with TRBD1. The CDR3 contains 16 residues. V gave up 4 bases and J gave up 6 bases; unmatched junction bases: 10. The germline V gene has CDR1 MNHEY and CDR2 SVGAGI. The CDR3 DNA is TGTGCCAGCAGTTTCCTTCCGGGACAGGGTGTCAATGAGCAGTTCTTC. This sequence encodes CASSFLPGQGVNEQFF.

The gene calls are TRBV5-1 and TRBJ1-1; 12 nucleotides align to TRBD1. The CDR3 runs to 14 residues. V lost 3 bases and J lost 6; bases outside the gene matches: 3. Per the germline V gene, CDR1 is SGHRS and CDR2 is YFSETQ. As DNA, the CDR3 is TGCGCCAGCAGCTGGGGGACAGGGGGCTCTGAAGCTTTCTTT. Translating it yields CASSWGTGGSEAFF.

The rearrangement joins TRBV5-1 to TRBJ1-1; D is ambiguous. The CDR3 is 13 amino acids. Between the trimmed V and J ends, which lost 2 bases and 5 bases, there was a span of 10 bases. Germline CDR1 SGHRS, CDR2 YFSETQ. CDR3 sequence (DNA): TGCGCCAGCAGCTTTACAACCCGAACTGAAGCTTTCTTT. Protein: CASSFTTRTEAFF.

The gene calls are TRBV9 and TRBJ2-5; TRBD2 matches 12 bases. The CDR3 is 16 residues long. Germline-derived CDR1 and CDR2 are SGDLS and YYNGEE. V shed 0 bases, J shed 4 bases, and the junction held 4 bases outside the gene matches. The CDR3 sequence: CASSVAPSGGAETQYF. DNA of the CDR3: TGTGCCAGCAGCGTAGCCCCTAGCGGGGGGGCAGAGACCCAGTACTTC. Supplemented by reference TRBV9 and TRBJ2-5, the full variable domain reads DSGVTQTPKHLITATGQRVTLRCSPRSGDLSVYWYQQSLDQGLQFLIQYYNGEERAKGNILERFSAQQFPDLHSELNLSSLELGDSALYFCASSVAPSGGAETQYFGPGTRLLVL.

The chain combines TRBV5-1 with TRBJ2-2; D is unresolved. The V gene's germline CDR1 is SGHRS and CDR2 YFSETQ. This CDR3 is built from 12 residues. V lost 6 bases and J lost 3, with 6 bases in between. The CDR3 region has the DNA TGCGCCAGCACGTTATACACCGGGGAGCTGTTTTTT. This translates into CASTLYTGELFF.

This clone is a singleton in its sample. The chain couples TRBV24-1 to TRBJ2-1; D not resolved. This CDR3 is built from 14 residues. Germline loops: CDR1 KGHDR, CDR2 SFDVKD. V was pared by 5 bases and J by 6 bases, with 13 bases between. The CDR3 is CATSAASRVNEQFF. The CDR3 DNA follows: TGTGCCACCAGTGCGGCTAGTAGAGTCAATGAGCAGTTCTTC.

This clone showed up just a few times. CDR3 amino acids: CASSQGGQLRAFF. As DNA, the CDR3 is TGTGCCAGCAGCCAAGGCGGTCAGCTCCGAGCTTTCTTT. The J gene is TRBJ1-1, the V gene TRBV5-6; D is ambiguous. The germline gives CDR1 SGHDT, CDR2 YYEEEE. Trimming removed 4 bases at V and 10 bases at J, with 17 bases between. This CDR3 comprises 13 residues.

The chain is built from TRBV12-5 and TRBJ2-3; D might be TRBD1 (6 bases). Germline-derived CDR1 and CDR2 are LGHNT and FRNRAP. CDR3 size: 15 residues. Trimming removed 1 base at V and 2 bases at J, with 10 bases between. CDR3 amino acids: CASGLADRPTDTQYF. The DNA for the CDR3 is TGTGCTAGTGGTTTGGCAGACAGGCCCACAGATACGCAGTATTTT. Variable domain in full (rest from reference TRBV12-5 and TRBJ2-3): DARVTQTPRHKVTEMGQEVTMRCQPILGHNTVFWYRQTMMQGLELLAYFRNRAPLDDSGMPKDRFSAEMPDATLATLKIQPSEPRDSAVYFCASGLADRPTDTQYFGPGTRLTVL.

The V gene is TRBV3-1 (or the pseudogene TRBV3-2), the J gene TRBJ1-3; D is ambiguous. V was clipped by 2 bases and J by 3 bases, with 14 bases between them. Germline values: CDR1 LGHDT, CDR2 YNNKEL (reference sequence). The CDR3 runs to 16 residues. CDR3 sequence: CASSQYAAGSGNTIYF. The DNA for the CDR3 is TGTGCCAGCAGCCAATATGCAGCCGGGAGTGGAAACACCATATATTTT.

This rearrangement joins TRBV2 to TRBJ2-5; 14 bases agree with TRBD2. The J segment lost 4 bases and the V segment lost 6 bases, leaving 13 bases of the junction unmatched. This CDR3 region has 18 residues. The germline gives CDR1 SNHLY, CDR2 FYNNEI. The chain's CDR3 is CASRDPVSGLAGAETQYF. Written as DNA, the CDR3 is TGTGCCAGCAGGGATCCTGTGTCGGGACTAGCGGGAGCAGAGACCCAGTACTTC.

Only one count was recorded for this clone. The CDR3 nucleotides read TGTGCCAGCAGCACTTCGGGACTAGCGGGAGGGGACACCGGGGAGCTGTTTTTT. Its protein product is CASSTSGLAGGDTGELFF. J is TRBJ2-2 and V is TRBV9; TRBD2 aligns across 16 bases. With 4 bases clipped from V and 3 bases from J, the junction kept 6 bases outside the gene matches. Germline loops: CDR1 SGDLS, CDR2 YYNGEE. The CDR3 has 18 residues.

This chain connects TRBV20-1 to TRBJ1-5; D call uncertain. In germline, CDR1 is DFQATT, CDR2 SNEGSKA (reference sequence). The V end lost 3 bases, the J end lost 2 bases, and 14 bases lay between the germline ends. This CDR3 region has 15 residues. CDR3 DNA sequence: TGCAGTGCTAGTCGGTTCGCGGGCGGCAATCAGCCCCAGCATTTT. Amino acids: CSASRFAGGNQPQHF.

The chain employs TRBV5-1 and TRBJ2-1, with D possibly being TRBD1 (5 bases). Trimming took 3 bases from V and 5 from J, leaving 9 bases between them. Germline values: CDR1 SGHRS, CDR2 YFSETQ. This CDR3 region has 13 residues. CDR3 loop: CASSSQVDNEQFF. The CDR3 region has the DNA TGCGCCAGCAGCTCACAGGTGGACAATGAGCAGTTCTTC.

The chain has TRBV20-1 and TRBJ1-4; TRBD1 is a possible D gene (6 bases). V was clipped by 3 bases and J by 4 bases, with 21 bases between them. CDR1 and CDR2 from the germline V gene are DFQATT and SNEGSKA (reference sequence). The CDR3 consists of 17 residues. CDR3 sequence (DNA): TGCAGTGCTAGTGAGGACAGACTAAGGGGGGGTAATGAAAAACTGTTTTTT. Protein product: CSASEDRLRGGNEKLFF.

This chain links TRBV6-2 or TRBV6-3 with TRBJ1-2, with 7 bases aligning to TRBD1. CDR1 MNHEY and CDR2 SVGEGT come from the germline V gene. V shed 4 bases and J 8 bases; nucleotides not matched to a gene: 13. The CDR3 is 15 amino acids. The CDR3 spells CASSSTGAAVTGYTF. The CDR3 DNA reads TGTGCCAGCAGTTCTACAGGGGCCGCCGTGACGGGCTACACCTTC.

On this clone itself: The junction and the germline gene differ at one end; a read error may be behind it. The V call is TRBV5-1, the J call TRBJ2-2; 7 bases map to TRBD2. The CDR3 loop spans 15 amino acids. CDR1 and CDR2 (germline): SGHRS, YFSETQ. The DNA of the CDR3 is TGCGCCAGCAGCTTGGGAAGCGGGAACTCCGGGGAGCTGTTTTTT. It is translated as CASSLGSGNSGELFF.